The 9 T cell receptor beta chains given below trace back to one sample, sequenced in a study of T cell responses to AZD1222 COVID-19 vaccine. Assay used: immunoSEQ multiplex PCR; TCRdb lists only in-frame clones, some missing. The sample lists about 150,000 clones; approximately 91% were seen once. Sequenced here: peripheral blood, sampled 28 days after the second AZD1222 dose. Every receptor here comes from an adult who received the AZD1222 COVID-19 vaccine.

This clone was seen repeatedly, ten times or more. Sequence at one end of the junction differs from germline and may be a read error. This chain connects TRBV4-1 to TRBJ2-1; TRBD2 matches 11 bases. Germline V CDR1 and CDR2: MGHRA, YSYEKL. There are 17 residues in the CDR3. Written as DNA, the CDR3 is TGCGCCAGCGGCCAGGGGCCCTTAGCGGGAGGGCGCGATGAGCAGTTCTTC. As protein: CASGQGPLAGGRDEQFF.

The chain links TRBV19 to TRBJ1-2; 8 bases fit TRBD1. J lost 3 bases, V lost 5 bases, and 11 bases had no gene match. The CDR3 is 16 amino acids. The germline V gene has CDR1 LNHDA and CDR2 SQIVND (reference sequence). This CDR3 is CASSPGGTGGYYGYTF. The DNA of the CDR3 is TGTGCCAGTAGTCCTGGAGGGACAGGCGGTTACTATGGCTACACCTTC.

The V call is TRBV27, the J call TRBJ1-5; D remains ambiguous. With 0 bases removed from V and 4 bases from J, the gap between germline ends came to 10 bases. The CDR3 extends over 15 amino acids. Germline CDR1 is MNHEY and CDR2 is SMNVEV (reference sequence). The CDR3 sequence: CASSLSMLNNQPQHF. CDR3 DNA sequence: TGTGCCAGCAGTTTATCGATGCTAAATAATCAGCCCCAGCATTTT.

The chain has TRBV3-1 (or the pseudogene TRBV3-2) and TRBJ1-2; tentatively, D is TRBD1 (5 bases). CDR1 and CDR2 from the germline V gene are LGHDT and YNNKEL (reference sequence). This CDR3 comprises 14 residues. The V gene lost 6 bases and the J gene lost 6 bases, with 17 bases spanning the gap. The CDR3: CASRRGGAGDGYTF. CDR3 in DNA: TGTGCCAGCAGGAGGGGAGGTGCGGGGGATGGCTACACCTTC.

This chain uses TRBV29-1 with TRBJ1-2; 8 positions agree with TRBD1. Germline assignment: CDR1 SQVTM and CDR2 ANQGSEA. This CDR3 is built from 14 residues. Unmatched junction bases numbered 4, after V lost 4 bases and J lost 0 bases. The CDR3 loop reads CSVGTGTANYGYTF. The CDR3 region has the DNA TGCAGCGTTGGGACAGGGACAGCTAACTATGGCTACACCTTC.

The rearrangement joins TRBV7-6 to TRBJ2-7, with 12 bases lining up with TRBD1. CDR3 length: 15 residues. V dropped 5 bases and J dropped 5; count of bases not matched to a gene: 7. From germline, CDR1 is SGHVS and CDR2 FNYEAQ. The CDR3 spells CASSPGGTGGDEQYF. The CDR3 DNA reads TGTGCCAGCAGCCCAGGCGGGACAGGGGGCGACGAGCAGTACTTC.

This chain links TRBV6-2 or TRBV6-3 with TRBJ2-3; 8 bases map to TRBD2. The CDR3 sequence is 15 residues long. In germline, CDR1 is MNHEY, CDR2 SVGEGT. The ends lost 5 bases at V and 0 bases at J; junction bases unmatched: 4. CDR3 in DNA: TGTGCCAGCAGTCCGCGGGGGGTTAGCACAGATACGCAGTATTTT. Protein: CASSPRGVSTDTQYF.

The CDR3 DNA reads as TGTGCCAGCAGTGAAGCCTCTAGAGCGGGGGTTAGGCAGTTCTTC. Its translation is CASSEASRAGVRQFF. This rearrangement joins TRBV2 to TRBJ2-1; TRBD2 matches 8 bases. The CDR3 loop spans 15 amino acids. V trimming: 0 bases; J trimming: 12 bases; junction bases outside the gene matches: 10. Germline CDR1 reads SNHLY; CDR2 reads FYNNEI.

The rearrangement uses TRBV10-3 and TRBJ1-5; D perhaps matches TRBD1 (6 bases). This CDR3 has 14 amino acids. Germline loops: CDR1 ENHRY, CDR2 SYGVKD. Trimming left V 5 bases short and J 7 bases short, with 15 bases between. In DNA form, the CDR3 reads TGTGCCATCAGTCGTGGGGGGCTGGGCCAGCCCCAGCATTTT. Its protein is CAISRGGLGQPQHF.